Below are 25 T cell receptor beta chains sequenced from a single sample in a study of graft-versus-host responses after intestinal transplantation. Clones were read by immunoSEQ multiplex PCR, and TCRdb kept only the in-frame ones, dropping some. Found here are 35,000 to 55,000 clones, about 93% of them singletons; the top ten hold 5.5% to 6%. Material: PBMCs, obtained 750 to 850 days after a first intestinal transplant, on the day of a second. These receptors originate from a human patient who received an intestinal transplant, so some T cells may come from the graft donor.

The V gene is TRBV7-2, the J gene TRBJ1-2, with D possibly TRBD1 on 5 matching bases. The CDR3 loop spans 17 amino acids. V lost 1 base and J 8 bases, leaving 23 bases between the germline ends. CDR1 and CDR2 (germline): SGHTA, FQGNSA. CDR3 bases: TGTGCCAGCAGCTTAGGCTCCCCTGCGACACCCGAGGGGGGCTACACCTTC. It yields the protein CASSLGSPATPEGGYTF.

The count of this clone is one. The V call is TRBV28, the J call TRBJ1-3, with TRBD1 identical over 7 bases. V was pared by 6 bases and J by 0 bases, with 5 bases of the junction left unmatched. The CDR3 consists of 15 residues. In germline, CDR1 is MDHEN, CDR2 SYDVKM. In nucleotides, the CDR3 is TGTGCCAGCAGGGGGACAGTTCTCTCTGGAAACACCATATATTTT. Translated: CASRGTVLSGNTIYF.

This chain links TRBV18 with TRBJ1-1; D unresolved. V lost 1 base, J lost 2 bases, and 11 bases lay in between. The germline CDR1 and CDR2 sequences are KGHSH and LQKENI. CDR3 length equals 15 residues. The CDR3 sequence is CASSPLAGLNTEAFF. The CDR3 DNA reads TGTGCCAGCTCACCACTGGCAGGCCTAAACACTGAAGCTTTCTTT.

V gene TRBV7-9 combines with J gene TRBJ2-1; the D call may be TRBD1 or TRBD2 (5 bases each). V gave up 5 bases and J gave up 9 bases, with 8 bases separating them. Germline assignment: CDR1 SEHNR and CDR2 FQNEAQ (reference sequence). This CDR3 spans 11 amino acids. CDR3 coding DNA: TGTGCCAGCAGCCCTGGGGGTGAGCAGTTCTTC. Translated, it gives CASSPGGEQFF.

The CDR3 sequence: CASSSGRASGAQETQYF. The CDR3 DNA sequence: TGTGCCAGCAGTAGCGGGAGGGCTAGCGGGGCCCAAGAGACCCAGTACTTC. The chain has TRBV6-4 and TRBJ2-5; 10 bases align to TRBD2. The CDR3 extends over 17 amino acids. V shed 5 bases and J 1 base; nucleotides not matched to a gene: 10. Germline V gene sequence: CDR1 MRHNA, CDR2 SNTAGT.

The gene calls are TRBV6-1 and TRBJ1-1; 8 positions match TRBD1. J was trimmed by 4 bases and V by 1 base; bases with no gene match: 5. Germline values: CDR1 MNHNS, CDR2 SASEGT. This CDR3 is 15 amino acids long. CDR3 protein: CASSEEGTGGTEAFF. Here the CDR3 DNA reads TGTGCCAGCAGTGAAGAGGGTACAGGGGGCACTGAAGCTTTCTTT.

The rearrangement uses TRBV11-2 and TRBJ2-2; TRBD2 matches at 12 bases. CDR1 is SGHAT, CDR2 FQNNGV, per germline. The CDR3 runs 16 residues. J was trimmed by 5 bases and V by 0 bases; bases with no gene match: 1. CDR3 bases: TGTGCCAGCAGCTTAGAACTAGCGGGAGGAACCGGGGAGCTGTTTTTT. Translated: CASSLELAGGTGELFF.

This clone was picked up a small number of times. The rearrangement links TRBV9 to TRBJ1-2; no clear D. Looked up from germline, CDR1 is SGDLS and CDR2 is YYNGEE. Trimming pared 2 bases from V and 6 bases from J, leaving 23 bases between. The CDR3 runs 17 residues. The CDR3 coding sequence is TGTGCCAGCAGCGTCGCTGGGTTGGGAAGGGAGGCTGATGGCTACACCTTC. Protein product: CASSVAGLGREADGYTF.

The V gene is TRBV11-2, the J gene TRBJ2-4; TRBD2 agrees at 11 bases. Germline V gives CDR1 SGHAT, CDR2 FQNNGV. V was clipped by 5 bases and J by 3 bases; unmatched bases: 6. The CDR3 extends over 16 amino acids. CDR3 DNA: TGTGCCAGCAGCATGACGGGACTAGCGGACAAAAACATTCAGTACTTC. It yields the protein CASSMTGLADKNIQYF. Based on the CDR3 plus reference TRBV11-2 and TRBJ2-4, the full variable domain is EAGVAQSPRYKIIEKRQSVAFWCNPISGHATLYWYQQILGQGPKLLIQFQNNGVVDDSQLPKDRFSAERLKGVDSTLKIQPAKLEDSAVYLCASSMTGLADKNIQYFGAGTRLSVL.

CDR3 amino acids: CASSGTGADTQYF. For the CDR3, the DNA is TGTGCCAGCAGCGGGACAGGCGCAGATACGCAGTATTTT. This chain links TRBV11-2 with TRBJ2-3; TRBD1 matches 8 bases. Germline-derived CDR1 and CDR2 are SGHAT and FQNNGV. With 5 bases clipped from V and 4 bases from J, the junction kept 2 bases outside the gene matches. CDR3 length: 13 residues.

The rearrangement joins TRBV21-1 to TRBJ1-4; TRBD1 is the table's D call and was not checked against the DNA. TRBV21-1 is reported as a pseudogene. The CDR3 loop spans 17 amino acids. CDR3 in amino acids: CARRPCFPGQVNEKLFF. For the CDR3, the DNA is TGTGCCAGGCGGCCCTGTTTCCCGGGACAGGTTAATGAAAAACTGTTTTTT.

The rearrangement uses TRBV2 and TRBJ1-6; 7 bases fit TRBD1. The junction had 15 bases not matched to a gene; V was cut back by 6 bases and J by 13 bases. CDR1 SNHLY and CDR2 FYNNEI come from the germline V gene. The CDR3 length is 15 residues. CDR3 protein: CASRRVGTEKAPLHF. The CDR3 bases are TGTGCCAGCAGGAGGGTCGGGACAGAAAAGGCCCCCCTCCACTTT.

The chain uses TRBV7-9 and TRBJ2-7; 10 bases fit TRBD1. The CDR3 extends over 15 amino acids. The germline gives CDR1 SEHNR, CDR2 FQNEAQ (reference sequence). The J segment lost 3 bases and the V segment lost 5 bases, leaving 7 bases of the junction unmatched. DNA for the CDR3: TGTGCCAGCAGCCCCGGACAGGGGGTTATCTACGAGCAGTACTTC. Protein sequence: CASSPGQGVIYEQYF. Drawing the rest from reference TRBV7-9 and TRBJ2-7, the complete variable domain is DTGVSQNPRHKITKRGQNVTFRCDPISEHNRLYWYRQTLGQGPEFLTYFQNEAQLEKSRLLSDRFSAERPKGSFSTLEIQRTEQGDSAMYLCASSPGQGVIYEQYFGPGTRLTVT.

The genes are TRBV7-3 and TRBJ2-1; TRBD2 matches at 8 bases. Germline assignment: CDR1 SGHTA and CDR2 FQGTGA. The CDR3 has 19 residues. V shed 3 bases and J 0 bases; nucleotides not matched to a gene: 13. The CDR3: CASSFQSPGLGSSYNEQFF. CDR3 DNA: TGTGCCAGCAGCTTCCAGTCACCGGGACTAGGGAGCTCCTACAATGAGCAGTTCTTC.

This chain links TRBV5-1 with TRBJ2-7, with 7 bases matching TRBD1. Germline CDR1 and CDR2: SGHRS and YFSETQ. This CDR3 spans 15 amino acids. V lost 1 base, J lost 5 bases, and 9 bases stayed unmatched. This CDR3 is CASSLSGRGYDEQYF. In DNA, the CDR3 is TGCGCCAGCAGCTTGTCAGGCAGGGGGTACGACGAGCAGTACTTC.

The rearrangement joins TRBV5-1 to TRBJ2-7; 7 bases agree with TRBD2. The V gene's germline CDR1 is SGHRS and CDR2 YFSETQ. J gave up 0 bases and V 5 bases, and 5 bases lay outside the gene matches. The CDR3 runs to 14 residues. Written as DNA, the CDR3 is TGCGCCAGCAGAGGCGGGGGACTCTCCTACGAGCAGTACTTC. Translated: CASRGGGLSYEQYF.

This sequence joins TRBV27 and TRBJ2-2; 9 nucleotides line up with TRBD2. Per the germline V gene, CDR1 is MNHEY and CDR2 is SMNVEV (reference sequence). Trimming cost V 2 bases and J 0 bases; bases outside gene matches: 4. The CDR3 has 17 amino acids. The CDR3 spells CASSLGASGTNTGELFF. CDR3 nucleotides: TGTGCCAGCAGTTTAGGGGCTAGCGGGACGAACACCGGGGAGCTGTTTTTT.

This clone was seen only once. The chain recombines TRBV28 with TRBJ2-7; 10 bases are shared with TRBD1. Losses at the gene ends were 8 bases for V and 2 bases for J; bases not matched to a gene: 6. CDR1 MDHEN and CDR2 SYDVKM come from the germline V gene. This CDR3 has 14 amino acids. For the CDR3, the DNA is TGTGCCAGCTTTGACAGGGGGCGCACCTACGAGCAGTACTTC. Amino acids: CASFDRGRTYEQYF.

V gene TRBV5-5 combines with J gene TRBJ2-2; a possible D gene is TRBD1 (6 bases). The CDR3 has 15 residues. Germline values: CDR1 SGHKS, CDR2 YYEKEE (reference sequence). V dropped 4 bases and J dropped 0 bases, with 10 bases sitting between them. The CDR3 loop is CASSDRQANTGELFF. The CDR3 region has the DNA TGTGCCAGCAGCGATAGACAGGCGAACACCGGGGAGCTGTTTTTT.

The V gene is TRBV30, the J gene TRBJ2-3, with D perhaps given as TRBD1 or TRBD2 (6 bases each). This CDR3 has 15 residues. V lost 2 bases, J lost 6 bases, and 18 bases lay in between. Germline V lookup: CDR1 GTSNPN, CDR2 SVGIG (reference sequence). CDR3 nucleotides: TGTGCCTGGAGTAAGGGGGGAGTAGGGTTGGATACGCAGTATTTT. Amino acid sequence: CAWSKGGVGLDTQYF.

The V call is TRBV30, the J call TRBJ1-5; a weak D match, TRBD1 (6 bases). Germline CDR1 reads GTSNPN; CDR2 reads SVGIG (reference sequence). The CDR3 spans 15 residues. V was cut by 4 bases and J by 6 bases, with 19 bases left in between. In nucleotides, the CDR3 is TGTGCCTGGACCCCGGTCGGGGGGGGCGGTCAGCCCCAGCATTTT. Translated, it gives CAWTPVGGGGQPQHF.

The chain is built from TRBV6-6 and TRBJ2-2; weak D call: TRBD2 (6 bases). Trimming removed 0 bases from V and 7 bases from J, with 9 bases in between. Germline CDR1 and CDR2: MNHNY and SVGAGI (reference sequence). The CDR3 spans 14 residues. The CDR3 bases are TGTGCCAGCAGTTACTCAGCGGGTAGCGGGGAGCTGTTTTTT. Translating it yields CASSYSAGSGELFF.

The rearrangement joins TRBV6-1 to TRBJ1-3; TRBD1 aligns across 9 bases. Germline V gene sequence: CDR1 MNHNS, CDR2 SASEGT. CDR3 length equals 15 residues. V was clipped by 3 bases and J by 4 bases; unmatched bases: 4. This CDR3 reads CASSEGTGRGNTIYF. The CDR3 region has the DNA TGTGCCAGCAGTGAGGGGACAGGGAGGGGAAACACCATATATTTT.

On this clone itself: One junction end does not reproduce the germline sequence, and a read error may be involved. The genes are TRBV30 and TRBJ2-7, with 11 bases identical to TRBD2. The CDR3 contains 12 residues. Germline V lookup: CDR1 GTSNPN, CDR2 SVGIG (reference sequence). In DNA form, the CDR3 reads TGTGCCTGGAGGGGGACTAGCGGCCCTCTGAACTTC. As protein: CAWRGTSGPLNF.

This CDR3 reads CASSSPGSPPYEQYF. The DNA of the CDR3 is TGTGCCAGCAGTTCGCCGGGTTCTCCTCCCTACGAGCAGTACTTC. The V call is TRBV27, the J call TRBJ2-7; no clear D. V was pared by 4 bases and J by 2 bases, with 15 bases between. Germline V gene data show CDR1 as MNHEY and CDR2 as SMNVEV (reference sequence). The CDR3 consists of 15 residues.